The rows below give T cell receptor beta chains drawn from one sample of a study of blood T cell repertoires in COVID-19. The assay was immunoSEQ multiplex PCR, and TCRdb's table has in-frame clones only and misses some. The sample carries roughly 200,000 clones, 78% recorded once. Sequencing was performed on peripheral blood. The receptors were sampled from a woman aged 80 or older with active or convalescent COVID-19. The CDR3 runs from the conserved cysteine through the conserved F or W. A D gene is named only where the DNA matches it firmly. Clone sizes are given selectively: once, few, many, or a class where the clone is expanded.

v_call	j_call	d_call	clone_size	cdr3_nt	cdr3_aa
TRBV27	TRBJ2-3	TRBD2	.	TGTGCCAGCAAGCTCGAGCGGGGGAGCACTAGCACAGATACGCAGTATTTT	CASKLERGSTSTDTQYF
TRBV30	TRBJ2-7	.	.	TGTGCCTGGAGTCCCGCTGGGGGGAGGCAGTACTTC	CAWSPAGGRQYF
TRBV3-1/TRBV3-2	TRBJ2-3	TRBD2	.	TGTGCCAGCAGCCAAGATATTAGCGGGGATGGGAATACGCAGTATTTT	CASSQDISGDGNTQYF
TRBV4-2	TRBJ1-1	.	.	TGTGCCAGCAGCCAAGATGCCGACAGTTTCATGAACACTGAAGCTTTCTTT	CASSQDADSFMNTEAFF
TRBV28	TRBJ1-1	.	once	TGTGCCAGCGACGACAAGAACACTGAAGCTTTCTTT	CASDDKNTEAFF
TRBV4-2	TRBJ2-1	TRBD2	.	TGTGCCAGCAGCCAAGATAGTAGGACTAGGGCCTACAATGAGCAGTTCTTC	CASSQDSRTRAYNEQFF
TRBV7-2	TRBJ2-1	TRBD1	.	TGTGCCAGCAGCTTCCCGGGACAGACCACCAATGAGCAGTTCTTC	CASSFPGQTTNEQFF
TRBV7-2	TRBJ1-2	TRBD1	.	TGTGCCAGCAGCCCGAGGACAGGGGGGTATGGCTACACCTTC	CASSPRTGGYGYTF
TRBV18	TRBJ1-5	TRBD1	.	TGTGCCAGCTCACCACTGGCAGGGGGCCAGCCCCAGCATTTT	CASSPLAGGQPQHF
TRBV7-2	TRBJ2-6	.	.	TGTGCCAGCAGCTCAAGAGGGAACGGGGCCAACGTCCTGACTTTC	CASSSRGNGANVLTF
TRBV10-3	TRBJ1-2	.	.	TGTGCCATCAGTGCCGGGGGGGCGCGGGATGGCTACACCTTC	CAISAGGARDGYTF
TRBV9	TRBJ2-1	TRBD2	.	TGTGCCAGCAGCGGACCCCGGACTAGCGGGGGGTTAAGCAATGAGCAGTTCTTC	CASSGPRTSGGLSNEQFF
TRBV4-2	TRBJ2-1	.	.	TGTGCCAGCAGCCAAGATTCAGGGCCCTACAATGAGCAGTTCTTC	CASSQDSGPYNEQFF
TRBV19	TRBJ2-7	.	.	TGTGCCAGTAGTATTTTTGGGGCAAGGAGCTCCTACGAGCAGTACTTC	CASSIFGARSSYEQYF
TRBV27	TRBJ1-6	.	.	TGTGCCAGCAGCGGACAGTCCTCAGGAAATTCACCCCTCCACTTT	CASSGQSSGNSPLHF
TRBV19	TRBJ2-6	.	.	TGTGCCAGTAGTATTATAGACTCTGGGGCCAACGTCCTGACTTTC	CASSIIDSGANVLTF
TRBV18	TRBJ1-5	TRBD1	.	TGTGCCAGCTCACCGGACAGGGAGGTTCAGCCCCAGCATTTT	CASSPDREVQPQHF
TRBV11-2	TRBJ1-3	.	.	TGTGCCAGCAGCTTAATGGGCATCGATTCTGGAAACACCATATATTTT	CASSLMGIDSGNTIYF
TRBV5-5	TRBJ1-1	.	.	TGTGCCAGCAGCCTTACCACACAGAACACTGAAGCTTTCTTT	CASSLTTQNTEAFF
TRBV28	TRBJ1-2	TRBD1	.	TGTGCCAGCCTCCCATGGACAGGGGGCTCGTGGAGTGGCTACACCTTC	CASLPWTGGSWSGYTF
TRBV5-1	TRBJ1-6	.	.	TGCGCCAGCAGCTTGTCGAATCAGGGTAGCTCACCCCTCCACTTT	CASSLSNQGSSPLHF
TRBV6-2/TRBV6-3	TRBJ1-5	.	.	TGTGCCAGCAGCTCAGAACAGGGTACGGATCAGCCCCAGCATTTT	CASSSEQGTDQPQHF
TRBV10-3	TRBJ2-3	TRBD2	.	TGTGCCATCAGTGAGATAGCGGGGGGGCTCGGAGATACGCAGTATTTT	CAISEIAGGLGDTQYF
TRBV10-3	TRBJ2-6	.	.	TGTGCCATCAGTGAGGGGGCAGCTACTGGGGCCAACGTCCTGACTTTC	CAISEGAATGANVLTF
TRBV7-9	TRBJ1-1	.	.	TGTGCCAGCAGCTCTAACTATGAAGCTTTCTTT	CASSSNYEAFF
TRBV12-3/TRBV12-4	TRBJ1-6	.	.	TGTGCCAGCAGTTTTATGGAGGGGTCACCCCTCCACTTT	CASSFMEGSPLHF
TRBV9	TRBJ2-1	.	.	TGTGCCAGCAGCGTAGGCGGTCTCCTCAATGAGCAGTTCTTC	CASSVGGLLNEQFF
TRBV18	TRBJ2-1	.	.	TGTGCCAGCTCACCCCTCAAACAGGGTATGAATGAGCAGTTCTTC	CASSPLKQGMNEQFF
TRBV7-2	TRBJ2-1	TRBD2	once	TGTGCCAGCAGCTTATGGTCGGGAGCGGGGGGGCCTCTCAATGAGCAGTTCTTC	CASSLWSGAGGPLNEQFF
TRBV4-2	TRBJ1-6	TRBD1	many	TGTGCCAGCAGGCCCTTACAGGACAGGAATAATTCACCCCTCCACTTT	CASRPLQDRNNSPLHF
TRBV12-5	TRBJ2-3	.	.	TGTGCTAGTGGTTTAGGGGCCCCAGATACGCAGTATTTT	CASGLGAPDTQYF
TRBV9	TRBJ2-7	TRBD1	.	TGTGCCAGCAGCGTAGGGCCGACGGGACAGGGGACTTACGAGCAGTACTTC	CASSVGPTGQGTYEQYF
TRBV3-1/TRBV3-2	TRBJ1-2	TRBD1	once	TGTGCCAGCAGCCCCGATACGACAGGGCGGGGTGACGGCTACACCTTC	CASSPDTTGRGDGYTF
TRBV6-1	TRBJ2-7	TRBD1	.	TGTGCCAGCAGAAGGACAGGGAACTCCTACGAGCAGTACTTC	CASRRTGNSYEQYF
TRBV9	TRBJ2-7	TRBD1	.	TGTGCCAGCCACCCCGGACAGGGAAGCTACGAGCAGTACTTC	CASHPGQGSYEQYF
TRBV29-1	TRBJ2-7	.	.	TGCAGCGCCCGGGTTACCAGCTCCTACGAGCAGTACTTC	CSARVTSSYEQYF
TRBV27	TRBJ1-1	.	.	TGTGCCAGCAGTCGCGCCAGGAGGGATGCTGAAGCTTTCTTT	CASSRARRDAEAFF
TRBV7-9	TRBJ1-3	.	once	TGTGCCAGCAGCCACATTCAGGGAAACACCATATATTTT	CASSHIQGNTIYF
TRBV10-3	TRBJ1-5	.	.	TGTGCCATCAGTGAGTCAATAGGGGGACGAAATAGCAATCAGCCCCAGCATTTT	CAISESIGGRNSNQPQHF
TRBV5-1	TRBJ2-2	TRBD1	.	TGCGCCAGCAGCATCGCGACAGGGGCGGCCGGGGAGCTGTTTTTT	CASSIATGAAGELFF
TRBV25-1	TRBJ1-1	TRBD1	once	TGTGCCAGCAGGCAAACCGGGACAGGGGGCATGGGCACTGAAGCTTTCTTT	CASRQTGTGGMGTEAFF
TRBV5-1	TRBJ2-1	TRBD2	.	TGCGCCAGCAGCTCTCTAGCGGGGGCAGAGGGTGATGAGCAGTTCTTC	CASSSLAGAEGDEQFF
TRBV18	TRBJ1-1	TRBD1	.	TGTGCCAGCTCCCGTGGACAGGGGAAGACTGAAGCTTTCTTT	CASSRGQGKTEAFF
TRBV7-9	TRBJ2-5	.	once	TGTGCCAGCAGCCCGTCAACAGGGCCCCAAGAGACCCAGTACTTC	CASSPSTGPQETQYF
TRBV28	TRBJ2-3	TRBD2	.	TGTGCCAGCAGTTTATTAGCGGGGGAGTCGCAGTATTTT	CASSLLAGESQYF
TRBV4-3	TRBJ1-5	.	once	TGCGCCAGCAGCCAAGATTTCGGTCTCTCCCAGCCCCAGCATTTT	CASSQDFGLSQPQHF
TRBV4-1	TRBJ2-6	.	.	TGCGCCAGCAGCTACCGAGGAGCAGGGGCCCTCTCTGGGGCCAACGTCCTGACTTTC	CASSYRGAGALSGANVLTF
TRBV18	TRBJ1-1	.	.	TGTGCCAGCTCACCCCAACAACAGGGTAGGGCTGAAGCTTTCTTT	CASSPQQQGRAEAFF
TRBV7-6	TRBJ2-3	.	.	TGTGCCAGCAGCCTAAGCTCGCGCCGCGCAGATACGCAGTATTTT	CASSLSSRRADTQYF
TRBV29-1	TRBJ2-5	.	.	TGCAGCGTTGACCGGGACTACCAAGAGACCCAGTACTTC	CSVDRDYQETQYF
TRBV7-6	TRBJ1-5	.	.	TGTGCCAGCAGCTTAGAGGGGGGGAAGGATCAGCCCCAGCATTTT	CASSLEGGKDQPQHF
TRBV6-6	TRBJ2-3	TRBD2	.	TGTGCCAGCACCCTTGGCGGGGGTGGCACAGATACGCAGTATTTT	CASTLGGGGTDTQYF
TRBV4-1	TRBJ1-6	TRBD1	.	TGCGCCAGCAGTCGGACAGGGGGTTTTAGTTCACCCCTCCACTTT	CASSRTGGFSSPLHF
TRBV5-5	TRBJ1-1	.	.	TGTGCCAGCAGCTTCTACGGGGAAGGGGGAGCTTTCTTT	CASSFYGEGGAFF